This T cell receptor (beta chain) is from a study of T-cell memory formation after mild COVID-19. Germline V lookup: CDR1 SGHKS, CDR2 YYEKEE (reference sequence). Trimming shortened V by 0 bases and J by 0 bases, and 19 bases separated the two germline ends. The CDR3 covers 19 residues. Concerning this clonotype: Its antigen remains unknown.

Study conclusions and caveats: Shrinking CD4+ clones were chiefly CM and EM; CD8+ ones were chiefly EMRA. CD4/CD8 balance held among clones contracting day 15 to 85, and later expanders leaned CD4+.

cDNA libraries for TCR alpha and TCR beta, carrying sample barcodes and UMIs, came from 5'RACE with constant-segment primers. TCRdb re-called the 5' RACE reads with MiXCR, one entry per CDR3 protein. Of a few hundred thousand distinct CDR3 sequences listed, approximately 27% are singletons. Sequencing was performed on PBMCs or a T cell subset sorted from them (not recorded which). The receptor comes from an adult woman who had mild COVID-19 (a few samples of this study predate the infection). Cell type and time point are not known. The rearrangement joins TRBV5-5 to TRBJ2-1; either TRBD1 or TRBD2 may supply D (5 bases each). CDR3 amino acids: CASSLEEGPPGFSYNEQFF. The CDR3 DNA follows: TGTGCCAGCAGCTTGGAAGAGGGACCACCTGGATTCTCCTACAATGAGCAGTTCTTC. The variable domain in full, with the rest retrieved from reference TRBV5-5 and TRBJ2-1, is DAGVTQSPTHLIKTRGQQVTLRCSPISGHKSVSWYQQVLGQGPQFIFQYYEKEERGRGNFPDRFSARQFPNYSSELNVNALLLGDSALYLCASSLEEGPPGFSYNEQFFGPGTRLTVL.